This paragraph reports one T cell receptor beta chain. This record comes from a study of T-cell reconstitution after alpha-beta-depleted transplantation in children. The TCRbeta library was prepared with unique molecular identifiers. Using its own MiXCR run on the PCR reads, TCRdb lists one record per CDR3 protein. This table has hundreds of thousands of distinct CDR3 sequences, roughly an eighth appearing once. CDR3 length: 13 amino acids. V lost 0 bases, J lost 9 bases, and 9 bases lay in between. CDR1 SGHAT and CDR2 FQNNGV come from the germline V gene. The receptor's source is a human donor who donated a stem cell graft to a child with combined immunodeficiency. The rearrangement uses TRBV11-2 and TRBJ2-4; D unclear. The sample was PBMCs from the stem cell graft donor, taken from the stem cell graft. CDR3 nucleotides: TGTGCCAGCAGCTTAGATTTAAATTCCATTCAGTACTTC. Its protein product is CASSLDLNSIQYF.